This T cell receptor beta chain was recovered during a study of T-cell memory formation after mild COVID-19. This clonotype was seen a handful of times. 5'RACE primed at constant segments yielded TCR alpha and TCR beta cDNA libraries bearing sample barcodes and UMIs. One entry per CDR3 protein, called by TCRdb with MiXCR from the 5' RACE reads. This table has more than 75,000 distinct CDR3 sequences, about 14% appearing once. The TCR originated in an adult woman who had mild COVID-19 (a few samples of this study predate the infection). Cell type and time point are not known. Source material: PBMCs or a T cell subset sorted from them (not recorded which).

In nucleotides, the CDR3 is TGTGCCACCAGTCCTGATATGGCTAGCGGATACAATGAGCAGTTCTTC. This gives the protein CATSPDMASGYNEQFF. The V call is TRBV15, the J call TRBJ2-1; 7 nucleotides align to TRBD2. With 6 bases clipped from V and 4 bases from J, the junction kept 12 bases outside the gene matches. The germline CDR1 and CDR2 sequences are LNHNV and YYDKDF (reference sequence). CDR3 length: 16 residues. The full variable domain, in which reference TRBV15 and TRBJ2-1 provide the parts outside the CDR3, is DAMVIQNPRYQVTQFGKPVTLSCSQTLNHNVMYWYQQKSSQAPKLLFHYYDKDFNNEADTPDNFQSRRPNTSFCFLDIRSPGLGDTAMYLCATSPDMASGYNEQFFGPGTRLTVL.